Detailed here is one T cell receptor beta chain. This clonotype was seen ten or more times. The antigen this receptor binds is unknown. There are no base qualities to consult, and no much larger clone falls within one base. Stable hyperthyroidism was defined as no progression to ophthalmopathy within 18 months of follow-up. Hyperthyroidism patients were newly diagnosed, with disease duration under 2 months, and aged 18 to 65 years. Patients with other autoimmune diseases, uncontrolled infections, pregnancy or lactation were excluded from the study. Diagnosis relied on clinical symptoms, serum thyroxine, TRAb, thyroid ultrasound and orbital computed tomography. PBMCs were isolated from 10 ml of fresh peripheral blood by Ficoll-Paque density gradient centrifugation. Trizol reagent was used to extract the total RNA, and its quality was then checked on an Agilent 2100 Bioanalyzer. For repertoire sequencing, the TCR beta CDR3 regions were amplified from RNA transcripts. A first-round RT-PCR used HTBI primers with the Qiagen OneStep RT-PCR kit, followed by a second-round multiplex PCR, size selection and purification. Libraries were sequenced paired-end with 100 bp reads on an Illumina HiSeq2000. As for the authors' bioinformatics: SOAPnuke was used for read processing, and reads with adapters, uncalled bases, a mean Phred below 15, or no exact constant-primer or identifier match were discarded. High-quality paired reads were merged with COPE v1.2.5. Unique nucleotide sequences were defined as clonotypes and aligned to IMGT TRB V, D and J references using MiTCR v1.1. The analysis was limited to V-J combinations with a frequency above 0.0001, which together covered 98% to 99.2% of repertoires. For each V-J combination, a TCR clonal expansion and chaos score was defined as F50 clonal expansion divided by the chaos observed in the TCRdist matrix. Features were reduced by Welch's t-statistics and random forest to approximately 12 V-J combinations, which fed a naive Bayes classifier. The similarity between thyroid and blood repertoires was quantified using the Morisita-Horn index. TCRdb reprocessing: public reads trimmed at Q25 with fastp, clones called with MiXCR, in-frame beta chains kept. For every CDR3 protein sequence, its rows merge into one entry that carries the most common genes and DNA. The V and J calls reflect TCRdb's pipeline rather than the authors' work. The sample yields a few hundred thousand distinct CDR3 sequences; about a sixth were counted once. 2.4% of the sample goes to the ten largest clones.

Deletion took 6 bases off V and 4 bases off J, with a span of 18 bases between the germline ends. CDR1 and CDR2, per the germline V gene, are MDHEN and SYDVKM. The CDR3 goes from the cysteine to the phenylalanine over 15 residues. The DNA shown is the 45-base CDR3, in frame from base 1. This sample stems from a study of Graves' ophthalmopathy and Graves' hyperthyroidism (dated by TCRdb to the late 2010s). In terms of the full investigation: Peripheral blood samples were taken at the time of initial diagnosis, before any treatment was given. To tell Graves' ophthalmopathy apart from Graves' hyperthyroidism, and to predict which patients would progress to ophthalmopathy, the study relied on TCR beta repertoire signatures. In total, 135 blood samples were TCR-sequenced: fewer than 50 ophthalmopathy, under 85 hyperthyroidism and about 17 hyperthyroidism-to-ophthalmopathy patients. A discovery set of 100 patients (43 ophthalmopathy, fewer than 60 stable hyperthyroidism) was enrolled to explore V-J signatures distinguishing ophthalmopathy from hyperthyroidism. An independent validation cohort comprised some 19 hyperthyroidism patients and around 16 patients who later progressed from hyperthyroidism to ophthalmopathy. T-cell repertoires of thyroid tissue and blood were compared in six hyperthyroidism patients. Following sampling, methimazole starting at 30 mg daily was administered to hyperthyroidism patients, and high-dose intravenous methylprednisolone was administered to ophthalmopathy patients. General findings and caveats noted by the study authors: Sample size was not predetermined statistically, and investigators were not blinded to group allocation. In validation, the model predicted ophthalmopathy progression with about 71% sensitivity and around 72% specificity; roughly eleven predicted patients were CT-confirmed with GO in a median of roughly 6.8 months. Most expanded thyroid clonotypes with a frequency above 0.001 also appeared in blood, which suggests that blood repertoires may reflect the immune response in the thyroid. In cross-validation, the 13-signature model distinguished ophthalmopathy from stable hyperthyroidism with approximately 90% sensitivity and 81% to 83% specificity, and in the test set the corresponding values were roughly 80% and 76%.

This chain is built from TRBV28 and TRBJ1-2, and possibly TRBD1, on 5 matching bases. This receptor was taken from an adult woman with stable Graves' hyperthyroidism. The material sequenced was peripheral blood. The DNA sequence is as follows: TGTGCCAGCAGGGGACTGGGGGGGAGAGGCTATGGCTACACCTTC. Its coded protein is CASRGLGGRGYGYTF.